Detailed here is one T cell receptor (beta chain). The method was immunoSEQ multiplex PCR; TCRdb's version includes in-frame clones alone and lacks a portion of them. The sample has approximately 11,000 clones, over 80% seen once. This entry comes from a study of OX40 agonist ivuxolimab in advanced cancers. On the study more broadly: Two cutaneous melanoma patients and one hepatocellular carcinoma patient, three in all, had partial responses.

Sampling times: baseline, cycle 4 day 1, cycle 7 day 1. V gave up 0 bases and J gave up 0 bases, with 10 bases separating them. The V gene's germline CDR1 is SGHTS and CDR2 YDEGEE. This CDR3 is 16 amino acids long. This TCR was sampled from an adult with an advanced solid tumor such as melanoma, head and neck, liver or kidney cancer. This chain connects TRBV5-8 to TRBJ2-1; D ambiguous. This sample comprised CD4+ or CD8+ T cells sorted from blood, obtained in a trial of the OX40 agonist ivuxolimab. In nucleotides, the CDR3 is TGTGCCAGCAGCTTGGTATTCCCGAGCTCCTACAATGAGCAGTTCTTC. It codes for CASSLVFPSSYNEQFF.